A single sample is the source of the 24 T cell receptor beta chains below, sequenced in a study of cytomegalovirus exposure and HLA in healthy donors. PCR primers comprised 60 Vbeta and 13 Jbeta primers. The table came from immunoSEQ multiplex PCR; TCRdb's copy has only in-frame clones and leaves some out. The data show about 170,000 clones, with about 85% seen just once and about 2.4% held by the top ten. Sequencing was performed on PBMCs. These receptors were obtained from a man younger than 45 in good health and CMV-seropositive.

Written as DNA, the CDR3 is TGTGCCAGTAGTATATCAGGGTCGATCAATCAGCCCCAGCATTTT. It codes for CASSISGSINQPQHF. V usage is TRBV19 and J usage is TRBJ1-5; D might be TRBD1 (5 bases). The CDR3 has 15 residues. The V gene's germline CDR1 is LNHDA and CDR2 SQIVND (reference sequence). Trimming left V 2 bases short and J 3 bases short, with 11 bases between. Based on the CDR3 plus reference TRBV19 and TRBJ1-5, the full variable domain is DGGITQSPKYLFRKEGQNVTLSCEQNLNHDAMYWYRQDPGQGLRLIYYSQIVNDFQKGDIAEGYSVSREKKESFPLTVTSAQKNPTAFYLCASSISGSINQPQHFGDGTRLSIL.

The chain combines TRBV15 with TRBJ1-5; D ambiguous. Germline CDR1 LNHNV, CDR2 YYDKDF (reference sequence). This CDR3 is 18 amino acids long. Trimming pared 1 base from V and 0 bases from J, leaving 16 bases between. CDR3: CATSRGVGGGNSNQPQHF. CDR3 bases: TGTGCCACCAGCAGAGGAGTGGGTGGAGGGAATAGCAATCAGCCCCAGCATTTT.

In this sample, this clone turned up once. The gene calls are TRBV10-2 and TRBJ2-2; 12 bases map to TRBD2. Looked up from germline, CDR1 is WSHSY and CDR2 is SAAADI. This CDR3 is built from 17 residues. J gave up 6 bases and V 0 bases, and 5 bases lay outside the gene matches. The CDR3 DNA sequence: TGCGCCAGCAGTGAGTCGAGACTAGCGGGAGTTCCCGGGGAGCTGTTTTTT. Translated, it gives CASSESRLAGVPGELFF.

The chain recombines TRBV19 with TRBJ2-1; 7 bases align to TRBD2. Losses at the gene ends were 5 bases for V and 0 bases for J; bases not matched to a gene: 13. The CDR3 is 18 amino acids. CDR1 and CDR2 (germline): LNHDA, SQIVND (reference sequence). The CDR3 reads CASSLSGGAWGSYNEQFF. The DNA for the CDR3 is TGTGCCAGTAGTCTTTCGGGGGGAGCCTGGGGCTCCTACAATGAGCAGTTCTTC.

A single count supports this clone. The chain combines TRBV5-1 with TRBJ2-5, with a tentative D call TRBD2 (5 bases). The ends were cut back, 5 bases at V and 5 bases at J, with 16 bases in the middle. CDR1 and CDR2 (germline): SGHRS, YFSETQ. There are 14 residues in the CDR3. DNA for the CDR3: TGCGCCAGCAGAGGACTCCTGATTTGGGAGACCCAGTACTTC. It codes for CASRGLLIWETQYF.

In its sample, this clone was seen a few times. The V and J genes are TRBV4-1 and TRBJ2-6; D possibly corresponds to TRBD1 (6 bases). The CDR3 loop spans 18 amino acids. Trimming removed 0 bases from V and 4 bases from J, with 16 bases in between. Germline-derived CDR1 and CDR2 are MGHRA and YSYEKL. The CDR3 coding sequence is TGCGCCAGCAGCCAAGATTTACCAGGGGCCACGGGGGCCAACGTCCTGACTTTC. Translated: CASSQDLPGATGANVLTF.

CDR3 sequence reads: CASSPAGGGGETQYF. CDR3 sequence (DNA): TGTGCCAGCAGTCCAGCGGGAGGAGGCGGGGAGACCCAGTACTTC. This chain uses TRBV7-3 with TRBJ2-5; 9 nucleotides match TRBD2. Losses at the gene ends were 6 bases for V and 5 bases for J; bases not matched to a gene: 10. Germline CDR1 is SGHTA and CDR2 is FQGTGA. This CDR3 is built from 15 residues.

CDR3 bases: TGTGCCAGCAGTTTTCGGGGACAGGGGGGAAATGAGCAGTTCTTC. It yields the protein CASSFRGQGGNEQFF. This chain links TRBV27 with TRBJ2-1, with 11 bases identical to TRBD1. Germline trimming cut 3 bases from V and 7 bases from J; bases unmatched to any gene: 5. The CDR3 loop spans 15 amino acids. Per the germline V gene, CDR1 is MNHEY and CDR2 is SMNVEV (reference sequence).

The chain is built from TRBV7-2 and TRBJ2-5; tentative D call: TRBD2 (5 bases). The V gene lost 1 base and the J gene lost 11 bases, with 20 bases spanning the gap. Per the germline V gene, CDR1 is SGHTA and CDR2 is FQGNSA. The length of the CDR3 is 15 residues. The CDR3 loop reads CASSLGGGYTGEQYF. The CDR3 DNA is TGTGCCAGCAGCTTAGGAGGCGGGTACACTGGGGAGCAGTACTTC. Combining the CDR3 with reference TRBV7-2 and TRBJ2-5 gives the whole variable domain GAGVSQSPSNKVTEKGKDVELRCDPISGHTALYWYRQSLGQGLEFLIYFQGNSAPDKSGLPSDRFSAERTGGSVSTLTIQRTQQEDSAVYLCASSLGGGYTGEQYFGPGTRLLVL.

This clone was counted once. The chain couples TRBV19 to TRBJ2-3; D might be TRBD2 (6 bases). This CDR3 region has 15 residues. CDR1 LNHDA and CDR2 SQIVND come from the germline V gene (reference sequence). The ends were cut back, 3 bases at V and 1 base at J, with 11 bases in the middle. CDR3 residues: CASSIGGDGTDTQYF. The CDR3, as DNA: TGTGCCAGTAGTATTGGAGGGGACGGCACAGATACGCAGTATTTT.

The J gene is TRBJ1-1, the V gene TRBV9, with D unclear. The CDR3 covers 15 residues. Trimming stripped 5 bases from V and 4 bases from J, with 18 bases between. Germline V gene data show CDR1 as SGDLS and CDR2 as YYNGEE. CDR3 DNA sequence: TGTGCCAGCAGTAGCGTAACAACCACGGGCACTGAAGCTTTCTTT. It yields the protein CASSSVTTTGTEAFF.

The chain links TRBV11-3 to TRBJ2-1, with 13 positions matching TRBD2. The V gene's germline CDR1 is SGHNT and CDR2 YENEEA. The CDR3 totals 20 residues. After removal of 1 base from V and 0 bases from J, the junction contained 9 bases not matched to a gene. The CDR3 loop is CASSLVWTSGRTSSYNEQFF. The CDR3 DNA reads TGTGCCAGCAGCTTAGTCTGGACTAGCGGGAGAACTAGCTCCTACAATGAGCAGTTCTTC.

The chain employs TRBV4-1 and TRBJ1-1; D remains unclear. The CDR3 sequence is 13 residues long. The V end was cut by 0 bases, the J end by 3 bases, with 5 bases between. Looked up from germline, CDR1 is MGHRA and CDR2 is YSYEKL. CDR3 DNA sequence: TGCGCCAGCAGCCAAGAGAGGGACACTGAAGCTTTCTTT. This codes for CASSQERDTEAFF.

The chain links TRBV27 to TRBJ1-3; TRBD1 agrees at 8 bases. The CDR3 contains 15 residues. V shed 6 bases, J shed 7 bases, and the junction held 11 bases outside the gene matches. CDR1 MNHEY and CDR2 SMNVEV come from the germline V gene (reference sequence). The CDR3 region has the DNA TGTGCCAGCAGGGGACTGCAGGGGGCGCGTAACACCATATATTTT. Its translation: CASRGLQGARNTIYF.

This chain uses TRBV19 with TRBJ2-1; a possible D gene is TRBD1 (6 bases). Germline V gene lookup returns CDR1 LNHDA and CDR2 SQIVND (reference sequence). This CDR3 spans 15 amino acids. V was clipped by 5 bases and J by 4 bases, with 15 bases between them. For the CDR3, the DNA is TGTGCCAGTAGTGTGGGACACTCTCCTTACAATGAGCAGTTCTTC. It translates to CASSVGHSPYNEQFF.

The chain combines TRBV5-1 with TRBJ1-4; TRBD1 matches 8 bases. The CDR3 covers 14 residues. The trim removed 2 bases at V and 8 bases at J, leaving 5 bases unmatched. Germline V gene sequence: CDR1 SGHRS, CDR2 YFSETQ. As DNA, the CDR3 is TGCGCCAGCAGCTTAACAGGGGGGTCCGAAAAACTGTTTTTT. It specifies CASSLTGGSEKLFF. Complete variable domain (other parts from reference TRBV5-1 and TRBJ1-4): KAGVTQTPRYLIKTRGQQVTLSCSPISGHRSVSWYQQTPGQGLQFLFEYFSETQRNKGNFPGRFSGRQFSNSRSEMNVSTLELGDSALYLCASSLTGGSEKLFFGSGTQLSVL.

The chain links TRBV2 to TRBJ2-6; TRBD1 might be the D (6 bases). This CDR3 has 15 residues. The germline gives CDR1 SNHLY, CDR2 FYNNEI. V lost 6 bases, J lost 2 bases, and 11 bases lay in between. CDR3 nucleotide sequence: TGTGCCAGCAGGAGTGACAGGCCTGGGGCCAACGTCCTGACTTTC. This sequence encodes CASRSDRPGANVLTF. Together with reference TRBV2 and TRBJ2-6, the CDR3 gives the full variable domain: EPEVTQTPSHQVTQMGQEVILRCVPISNHLYFYWYRQILGQKVEFLVSFYNNEISEKSEIFDDQFSVERPDGSNFTLKIRSTKLEDSAMYFCASRSDRPGANVLTFGAGSRLTVL.

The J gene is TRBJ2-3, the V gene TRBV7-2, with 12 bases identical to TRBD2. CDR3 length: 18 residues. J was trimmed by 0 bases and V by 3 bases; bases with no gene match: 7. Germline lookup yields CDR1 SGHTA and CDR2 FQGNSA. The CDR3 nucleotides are TGTGCCAGCAGCTTGACTAGCGGGAGAGCTACTAGCACAGATACGCAGTATTTT. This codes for CASSLTSGRATSTDTQYF. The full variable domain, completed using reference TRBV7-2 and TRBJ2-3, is GAGVSQSPSNKVTEKGKDVELRCDPISGHTALYWYRQSLGQGLEFLIYFQGNSAPDKSGLPSDRFSAERTGGSVSTLTIQRTQQEDSAVYLCASSLTSGRATSTDTQYFGPGTRLTVL.

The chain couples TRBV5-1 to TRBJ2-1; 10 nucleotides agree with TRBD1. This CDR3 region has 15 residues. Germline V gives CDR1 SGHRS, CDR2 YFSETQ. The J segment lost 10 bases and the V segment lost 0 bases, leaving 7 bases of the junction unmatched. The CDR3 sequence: CASSLGGQGIGEQFF. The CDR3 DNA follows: TGCGCCAGCAGCTTGGGGGGACAGGGGATAGGAGAGCAGTTCTTC.

The CDR3 DNA sequence: TGTGCCAGCAGCCTAGCGGGAGGGCCTGGGGTTGCAGATACGCAGTATTTT. Amino acids: CASSLAGGPGVADTQYF. The gene calls are TRBV11-2 and TRBJ2-3; 12 bases map to TRBD2. CDR3 length: 17 amino acids. In germline, CDR1 is SGHAT, CDR2 FQNNGV. After removal of 5 bases from V and 4 bases from J, the junction contained 10 bases not matched to a gene.

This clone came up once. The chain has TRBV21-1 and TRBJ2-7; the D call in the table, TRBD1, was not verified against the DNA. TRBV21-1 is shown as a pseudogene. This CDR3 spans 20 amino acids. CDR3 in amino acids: CASSLRTGTGGRGSSYEQYV. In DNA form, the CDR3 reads TGTGCCAGCAGCTTGAGGACCGGGACAGGGGGCAGAGGGAGCTCCTACGAGCAGTACGTC.

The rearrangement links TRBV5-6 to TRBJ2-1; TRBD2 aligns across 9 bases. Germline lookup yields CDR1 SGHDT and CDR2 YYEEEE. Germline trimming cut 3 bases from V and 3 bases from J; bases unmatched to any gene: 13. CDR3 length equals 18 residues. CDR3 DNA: TGTGCCAGCAGCTCGCCCCCGGGTAGCGGGAGTTTCTACAATGAGCAGTTCTTC. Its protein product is CASSSPPGSGSFYNEQFF.

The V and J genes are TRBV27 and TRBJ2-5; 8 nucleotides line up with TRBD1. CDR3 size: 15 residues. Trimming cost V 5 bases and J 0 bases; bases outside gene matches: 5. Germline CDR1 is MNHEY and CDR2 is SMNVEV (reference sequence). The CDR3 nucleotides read TGTGCCAGCAGTCAGCGGACAGGGTACCAAGAGACCCAGTACTTC. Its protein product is CASSQRTGYQETQYF.

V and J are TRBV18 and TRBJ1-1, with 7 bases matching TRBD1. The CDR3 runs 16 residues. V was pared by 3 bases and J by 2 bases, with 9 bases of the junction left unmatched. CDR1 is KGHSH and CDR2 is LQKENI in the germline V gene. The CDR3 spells CASSPTTGVGNTEAFF. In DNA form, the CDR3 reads TGTGCCAGCTCACCCACCACAGGGGTAGGAAACACTGAAGCTTTCTTT. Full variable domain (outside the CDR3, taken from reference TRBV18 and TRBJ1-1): NAGVMQNPRHLVRRRGQEARLRCSPMKGHSHVYWYRQLPEEGLKFMVYLQKENIIDESGMPKERFSAEFPKEGPSILRIQQVVRGDSAAYFCASSPTTGVGNTEAFFGQGTRLTVV.